This T cell receptor beta chain came from a study of T-cell reconstitution after alpha-beta-depleted transplantation in children. This CDR3 has 16 residues. Trimming shortened V by 1 base and J by 0 bases, and 16 bases separated the two germline ends. CDR1 and CDR2 from the germline V gene are SQVTM and ANQGSEA. It was with unique molecular identifiers that the TCRbeta library was prepared. TCRdb independently ran MiXCR on the PCR reads; one entry per CDR3 protein. The data contain about 160,000 distinct CDR3 sequences, more than 9.5% of them singletons. This clonotype has ten or more counts. Antigen: not known. Whole-study findings and limits: A year had passed since transplant, and T-cell counts and diversity by then came mostly from newly produced T cells. Recipient T cells and thymic progenitors that survived were the source of the high TCRbeta diversity seen at day 60 in some patients. Several hundred rapidly expanded clones from non-depleted graft cells reportedly supplied alpha-beta T cells about two months post-transplant.

The sample here was PBMCs, taken before TCRalphabeta/CD19-depleted stem cell transplant. The TCR comes from a boy between 2 and 10 years old with acute myeloid leukemia, due to receive a stem cell transplant. V usage is TRBV29-1 and J usage is TRBJ2-7; D might be TRBD1 or TRBD2, each matching 5 bases. CDR3 residues: CSVEGGIDKSSYEQYF. CDR3 DNA sequence: TGCAGCGTTGAAGGGGGGATTGATAAAAGCTCCTACGAGCAGTACTTC.